This T cell receptor beta chain was obtained from a study of radiotherapy plus CTLA-4 blockade in lung cancer listed by TCRdb under 2018. At the level of the whole study: Among the enrolled patients, roughly 17% had an objective response, and less than 40% reached disease control. Results and caveats for the whole study, not just this receptor: TCR clones derived from tumors expanded in peripheral blood after treatment with radiotherapy and ipilimumab. Early dynamic changes in blood T cell clones, together with increased serum interferon-beta after radiation, were reported as the strongest predictors of response.

Library creation used the immunoSEQ multiplex PCR assay. TCRdb retrieved this table from immuneACCESS and kept in-frame rearrangements only. Not all clones are present; in checked studies, unresolved V genes account for under half, and no reason is known for the remainder. A total of about 49,000 clones appear in this sample, about 88% of them only once. Together, the top ten hold roughly 26% of the sample. The study evaluated CTLA-4 blockade (ipilimumab) given together with focal radiation therapy in patients who had chemo-refractory metastatic non-small-cell lung cancer. With respect to this clone: It has no known antigen specificity. Nothing much larger sits one base from this clone, and base qualities are not available.

This sequence originates from a human donor with non-small cell lung cancer whose response to radiotherapy plus ipilimumab could not be evaluated. This specimen was peripheral blood, taken from a patient treated with radiotherapy plus ipilimumab.

The CDR3 protein: CASSLDPTSGYEQYF. The nucleotides read TGTGCCAGCAGTTTAGACCCCACTAGCGGCTACGAGCAGTACTTC. The chain is made from TRBV28 and TRBJ2-7, with 8 junctional bases fitting TRBD2. V lost 2 bases and J lost 3 bases, and the count of bases not matched to a germline gene is 6. CDR1 MDHEN and CDR2 SYDVKM are derived from the germline V gene. The CDR3 holds 15 amino acids from the cysteine to the phenylalanine. Just the 45-base CDR3 DNA is kept, in frame starting at base 1.